These 18 T cell receptor beta chains share one sample of origin, sequenced in a study of radiotherapy plus CTLA-4 blockade in lung cancer. Sequenced by immunoSEQ multiplex PCR; TCRdb stores in-frame clones only, minus some. The sample has 35,000 to 40,000 clones; 72% are singletons. Sequencing was performed on peripheral blood, taken from a patient treated with radiotherapy plus ipilimumab. These receptors all come from a human donor with non-small cell lung cancer who had stable disease on radiotherapy plus ipilimumab.

The chain uses TRBV15 and TRBJ1-2; TRBD1 might be the D (5 bases). Germline assignment: CDR1 LNHNV and CDR2 YYDKDF (reference sequence). V was trimmed by 0 bases and J by 12 bases, leaving 17 bases between them. The CDR3 covers 14 residues. The CDR3 nucleotides are TGTGCCACCAGCAGAGATGGTGGCAGGGCCGGCCACACCTTC. This gives the protein CATSRDGGRAGHTF.

This sequence joins TRBV7-2 and TRBJ1-6; 9 bases map to TRBD1. Per germline, CDR1 SGHTA and CDR2 FQGNSA. This CDR3 has 15 amino acids. The V segment lost 5 bases and the J segment 10 bases; nucleotides outside the gene matches: 9. The CDR3 bases are TGTGCCAGCAGCAAAGGCGGGGACAGGGAATCACCCCTCCACTTT. This translates into CASSKGGDRESPLHF.

The gene calls are TRBV14 and TRBJ2-7; 8 bases fit TRBD2. Germline CDR1 SGHDN, CDR2 FVKESK. The CDR3 has 14 amino acids. With 4 bases clipped from V and 2 bases from J, the junction kept 4 bases outside the gene matches. In nucleotides, the CDR3 is TGTGCCAGCAGCCCGGGGGGGCATACCTACGAGCAGTACTTC. It encodes CASSPGGHTYEQYF.

The V and J genes are TRBV5-4 and TRBJ2-2; the D gene is possibly TRBD1 (6 bases). Trimming took 1 base from V and 3 from J, leaving 13 bases between them. Germline V gene lookup returns CDR1 SGHNT and CDR2 YYREEE (reference sequence). This CDR3 contains 16 residues. The CDR3 spells CASSLLGGKDTGELFF. The CDR3 DNA reads TGTGCCAGCAGCTTGCTTGGGGGCAAGGACACCGGGGAGCTGTTTTTT.

The gene calls are TRBV19 and TRBJ2-6, with D unclear. The CDR3 sequence is 14 residues long. The germline gives CDR1 LNHDA, CDR2 SQIVND (reference sequence). V was trimmed by 3 bases and J by 2 bases, leaving 5 bases between them. This CDR3 is CASSIGPGANVLTF. CDR3 DNA: TGTGCCAGTAGTATCGGTCCTGGGGCCAACGTCCTGACTTTC.

J is TRBJ1-5 and V is TRBV6-6; 8 bases agree with TRBD1. The ends lost 6 bases at V and 3 bases at J; junction bases unmatched: 7. Germline V gene data show CDR1 as MNHNY and CDR2 as SVGAGI (reference sequence). This CDR3 comprises 15 residues. CDR3 region: CASSRGTGNNQPQHF. CDR3 DNA sequence: TGTGCCAGCAGCCGGGGGACAGGTAACAATCAGCCCCAGCATTTT.

The chain recombines TRBV9 with TRBJ2-2, with 7 bases fitting TRBD1. The J segment lost 3 bases and the V segment lost 0 bases, leaving 5 bases of the junction unmatched. Germline loops: CDR1 SGDLS, CDR2 YYNGEE. The CDR3 covers 16 residues. CDR3 sequence: CASSVAYRGDTGELFF. For the CDR3, the DNA is TGTGCCAGCAGCGTAGCATACAGGGGAGACACCGGGGAGCTGTTTTTT. Based on the CDR3 plus reference TRBV9 and TRBJ2-2, the full variable domain is DSGVTQTPKHLITATGQRVTLRCSPRSGDLSVYWYQQSLDQGLQFLIQYYNGEERAKGNILERFSAQQFPDLHSELNLSSLELGDSALYFCASSVAYRGDTGELFFGEGSRLTVL.

The rearrangement joins TRBV7-9 to TRBJ1-3, with 7 bases identical to TRBD1. Germline assignment: CDR1 SEHNR and CDR2 FQNEAQ (reference sequence). The CDR3 is 16 residues long. Losses at the gene ends were 4 bases for V and 2 bases for J; bases not matched to a gene: 8. The CDR3 sequence is CASSSSHTGAGNTIYF. As DNA, the CDR3 is TGTGCCAGCAGCTCCTCGCATACAGGGGCTGGAAACACCATATATTTT. Full variable domain (outside the CDR3, taken from reference TRBV7-9 and TRBJ1-3): DTGVSQNPRHKITKRGQNVTFRCDPISEHNRLYWYRQTLGQGPEFLTYFQNEAQLEKSRLLSDRFSAERPKGSFSTLEIQRTEQGDSAMYLCASSSSHTGAGNTIYFGEGSWLTVV.

This clone was seen more than once but under ten times. The chain is built from TRBV5-1 and TRBJ2-7, with 10 nucleotides matching TRBD1. Germline V lookup: CDR1 SGHRS, CDR2 YFSETQ. With V trimmed by 0 bases and J by 6 bases, 12 bases remained unmatched. This CDR3 contains 17 residues. This CDR3 is CASSLVTGTGAGSEQYF. The CDR3 region has the DNA TGCGCCAGCAGCTTGGTCACCGGGACAGGGGCCGGTAGCGAGCAGTACTTC.

The rearrangement links TRBV4-2 to TRBJ2-3, with D possibly TRBD1 on 6 matching bases. Looked up from germline, CDR1 is LGHNA and CDR2 is YNFKEQ. The CDR3 totals 17 residues. V lost 1 base and J 4 bases, leaving 18 bases between the germline ends. The CDR3 DNA reads as TGTGCCAGCAGCCAAGTCGGGACACAGGGAACGTCAGATACGCAGTATTTT. Its translation: CASSQVGTQGTSDTQYF.

The CDR3 protein is CASTANPKGLTYEQYF. DNA of the CDR3: TGTGCCAGTACGGCGAATCCAAAGGGACTCACCTACGAGCAGTACTTC. V usage is TRBV19 and J usage is TRBJ2-7, with D possibly matching TRBD2 (6 bases). The CDR3 is made up of 16 amino acids. V was clipped by 7 bases and J by 2 bases, with 21 bases between them. In germline, CDR1 is LNHDA, CDR2 SQIVND (reference sequence).

As to this clone: The junction and the germline gene differ at one end; a read error may be behind it. This chain joins TRBV30 and TRBJ2-5; D remains ambiguous. This CDR3 contains 12 residues. Looked up from germline, CDR1 is GTSNPN and CDR2 is SVGIG (reference sequence). This chain's CDR3 is CAWGVLQETQYF. The CDR3 coding sequence is TGTGCCTGGGGTGTCCTACAAGAGACCCAGTACTTC. Drawing the rest from reference TRBV30 and TRBJ2-5, the complete variable domain is SQTIHQWPATLVQPVGSPLSLECTVEGTSNPNLYWYRQAAGRGLQLLFYSVGIGQISSEVPQNLSASRPQDRQFILSSKKLLLSDSGFYLCAWGVLQETQYFGPGTRLLVL.

This chain joins TRBV7-9 and TRBJ2-5; D call uncertain. There are 12 residues in the CDR3. Germline values: CDR1 SEHNR, CDR2 FQNEAQ (reference sequence). V lost 5 bases and J 5 bases, leaving 9 bases between the germline ends. DNA of the CDR3: TGTGCCAGCAGCCCCTCCGGGGAGACCCAGTACTTC. Translation: CASSPSGETQYF.

This clone came up a few times. J is TRBJ1-5 and V is TRBV4-1; D might be TRBD1 (5 bases). CDR1 is MGHRA, CDR2 YSYEKL, per germline. V lost 5 bases and J 9 bases, leaving 26 bases between the germline ends. The CDR3 loop spans 17 amino acids. In nucleotides, the CDR3 is TGCGCCAGCAGCACCTCGCTGGGCAGGGCGGAGAAGGGGCCCCAGCATTTT. Its protein product is CASSTSLGRAEKGPQHF.

V usage is TRBV5-1 and J usage is TRBJ2-5, with 7 bases that match TRBD2. The V segment lost 3 bases and the J segment 7 bases; nucleotides outside the gene matches: 6. This CDR3 spans 13 amino acids. Germline V gene lookup returns CDR1 SGHRS and CDR2 YFSETQ. This chain's CDR3 is CASSSEGRGTQYF. In DNA, the CDR3 is TGCGCCAGCAGCTCCGAGGGGAGGGGGACCCAGTACTTC.

In its sample, this clone was seen a few times. The rearrangement uses TRBV6-5 and TRBJ1-2, with TRBD1 matching over 9 bases. V gave up 4 bases and J gave up 6 bases; unmatched junction bases: 3. The CDR3 loop spans 13 amino acids. Germline CDR1 reads MNHEY; CDR2 reads SVGAGI. The CDR3: CASSSGTGNGYTF. CDR3 nucleotide sequence: TGTGCCAGCAGTTCAGGGACAGGGAATGGCTACACCTTC.

This chain links TRBV18 with TRBJ2-7, with 8 bases lining up with TRBD1. The V and J ends lost 8 bases and 1 base, in that order; junction bases with no gene match: 7. The CDR3 is 14 amino acids. Germline loops: CDR1 KGHSH, CDR2 LQKENI. The CDR3 bases are TGTGCCAGCACAACAGGGGGAACTTCCTACGAGCAGTACTTC. Translation gives CASTTGGTSYEQYF.

The chain carries TRBV27 and TRBJ1-6, with 8 bases aligning to TRBD1. The CDR3 is made up of 17 amino acids. Germline loops: CDR1 MNHEY, CDR2 SMNVEV (reference sequence). Germline trimming cut 2 bases from V and 6 bases from J; bases unmatched to any gene: 9. CDR3 in amino acids: CASSLNWQGAGNSPLHF. CDR3 bases: TGTGCCAGCAGTTTAAATTGGCAGGGGGCGGGTAATTCACCCCTCCACTTT.